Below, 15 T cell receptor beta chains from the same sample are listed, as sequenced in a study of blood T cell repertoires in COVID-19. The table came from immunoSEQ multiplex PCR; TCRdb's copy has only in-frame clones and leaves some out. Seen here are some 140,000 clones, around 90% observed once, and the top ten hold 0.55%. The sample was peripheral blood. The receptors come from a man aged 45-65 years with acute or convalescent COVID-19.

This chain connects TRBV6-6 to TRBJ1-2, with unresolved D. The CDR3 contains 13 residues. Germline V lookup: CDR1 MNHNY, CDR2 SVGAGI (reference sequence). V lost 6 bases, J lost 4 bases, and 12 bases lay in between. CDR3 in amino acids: CASSWGAGYGYTF. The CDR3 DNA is TGTGCCAGCAGCTGGGGTGCGGGCTATGGCTACACCTTC.

CDR3 nucleotides: TGTGCCAGCAGTTTACTTAACTATGGCTACACCTTC. Translation gives CASSLLNYGYTF. The rearrangement uses TRBV28 and TRBJ1-2, with D uncertain. There are 12 residues in the CDR3. Germline-derived CDR1 and CDR2 are MDHEN and SYDVKM. The V gene lost 2 bases and the J gene lost 1 base, with 2 bases spanning the gap.

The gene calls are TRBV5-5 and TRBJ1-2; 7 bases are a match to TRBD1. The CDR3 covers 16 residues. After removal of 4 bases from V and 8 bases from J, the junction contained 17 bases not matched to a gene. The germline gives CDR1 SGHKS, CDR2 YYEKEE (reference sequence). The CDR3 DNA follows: TGTGCCAGCAGCCGACACGACAGGGCTGAGGTGAGAGGCTACACCTTC. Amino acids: CASSRHDRAEVRGYTF.

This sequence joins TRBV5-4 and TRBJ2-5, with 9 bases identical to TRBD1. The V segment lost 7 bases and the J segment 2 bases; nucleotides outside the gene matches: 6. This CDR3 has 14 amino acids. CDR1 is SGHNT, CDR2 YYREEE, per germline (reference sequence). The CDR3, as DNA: TGTGCCAGCTCCACAGGGGGCTTTCAAGAGACCCAGTACTTC. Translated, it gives CASSTGGFQETQYF.

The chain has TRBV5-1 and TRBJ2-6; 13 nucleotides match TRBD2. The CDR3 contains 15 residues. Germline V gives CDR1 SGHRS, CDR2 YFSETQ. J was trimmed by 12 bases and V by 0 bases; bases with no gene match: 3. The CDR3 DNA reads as TGCGCCAGCAGCTTGGCCCGGACTAGCGGGAGCGTCCTGACTTTC. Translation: CASSLARTSGSVLTF.

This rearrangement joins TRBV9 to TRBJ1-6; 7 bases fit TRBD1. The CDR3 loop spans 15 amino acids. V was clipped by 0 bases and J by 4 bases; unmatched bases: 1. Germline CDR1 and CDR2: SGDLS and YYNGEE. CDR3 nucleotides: TGTGCCAGCAGCGTAGGGGGACAGTATAATTCACCCCTCCACTTT. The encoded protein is CASSVGGQYNSPLHF. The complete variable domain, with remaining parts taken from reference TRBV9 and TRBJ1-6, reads DSGVTQTPKHLITATGQRVTLRCSPRSGDLSVYWYQQSLDQGLQFLIQYYNGEERAKGNILERFSAQQFPDLHSELNLSSLELGDSALYFCASSVGGQYNSPLHFGNGTRLTVT.

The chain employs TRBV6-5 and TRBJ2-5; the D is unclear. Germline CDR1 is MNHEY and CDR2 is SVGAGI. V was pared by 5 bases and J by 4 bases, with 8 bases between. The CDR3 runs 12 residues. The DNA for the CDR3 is TGTGCCAGCAGTCAGGTCGGAGAGACCCAGTACTTC. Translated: CASSQVGETQYF.

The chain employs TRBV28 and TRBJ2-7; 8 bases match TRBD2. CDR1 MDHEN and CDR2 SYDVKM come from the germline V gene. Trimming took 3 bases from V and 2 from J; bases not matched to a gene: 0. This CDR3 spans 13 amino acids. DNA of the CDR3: TGTGCCAGCAGTTTGGGACTAGCCTACGAGCAGTACTTC. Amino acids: CASSLGLAYEQYF.

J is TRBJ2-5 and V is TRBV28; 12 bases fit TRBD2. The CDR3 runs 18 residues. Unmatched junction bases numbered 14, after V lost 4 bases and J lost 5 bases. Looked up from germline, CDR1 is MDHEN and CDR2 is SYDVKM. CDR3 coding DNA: TGTGCCAGCAGTTCGATAACCAGACTAGCGGGAGTGGGGGAGACCCAGTACTTC. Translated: CASSSITRLAGVGETQYF.

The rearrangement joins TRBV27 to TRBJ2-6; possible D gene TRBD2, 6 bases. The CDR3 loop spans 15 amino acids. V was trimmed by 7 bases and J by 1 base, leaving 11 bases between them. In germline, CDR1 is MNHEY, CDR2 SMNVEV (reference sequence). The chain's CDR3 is CASTRGGSGANVLTF. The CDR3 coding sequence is TGTGCCAGCACCAGAGGAGGGTCTGGGGCCAACGTCCTGACTTTC.

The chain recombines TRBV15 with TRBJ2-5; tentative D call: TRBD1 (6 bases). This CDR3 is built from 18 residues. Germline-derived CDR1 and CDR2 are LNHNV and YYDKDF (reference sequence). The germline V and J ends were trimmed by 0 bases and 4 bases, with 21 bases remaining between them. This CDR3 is CATSRDSTRGIPGETQYF. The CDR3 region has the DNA TGTGCCACCAGCAGAGACTCTACCAGGGGCATCCCGGGAGAGACCCAGTACTTC.

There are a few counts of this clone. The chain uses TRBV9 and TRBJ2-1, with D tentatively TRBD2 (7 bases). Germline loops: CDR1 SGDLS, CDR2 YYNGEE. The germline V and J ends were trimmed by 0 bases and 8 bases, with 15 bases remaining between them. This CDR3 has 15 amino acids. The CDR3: CASSVARGPTHEQFF. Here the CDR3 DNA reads TGTGCCAGCAGCGTAGCGCGGGGGCCCACTCATGAGCAGTTCTTC.

The CDR3 DNA reads TGTGCCAGCGCCATGGGCCAGCTCAATCAGCCCCAGCATTTT. It is translated as CASAMGQLNQPQHF. V gene TRBV19 combines with J gene TRBJ1-5, with D uncertain. CDR3 length: 14 residues. Germline V gene data show CDR1 as LNHDA and CDR2 as SQIVND (reference sequence). Trimming removed 9 bases from V and 3 bases from J, with 15 bases in between.

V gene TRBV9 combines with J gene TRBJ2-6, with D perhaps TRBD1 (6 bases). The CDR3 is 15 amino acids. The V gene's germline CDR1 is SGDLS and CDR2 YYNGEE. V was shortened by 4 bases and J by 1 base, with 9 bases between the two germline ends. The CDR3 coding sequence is TGTGCCAGCAGCAAAGACAGGTCTGGGGCCAACGTCCTGACTTTC. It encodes CASSKDRSGANVLTF.

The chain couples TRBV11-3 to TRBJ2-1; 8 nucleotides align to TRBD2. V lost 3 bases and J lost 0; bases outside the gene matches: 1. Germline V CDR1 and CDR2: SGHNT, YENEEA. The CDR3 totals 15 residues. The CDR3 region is CASSLRGDSYNEQFF. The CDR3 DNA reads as TGTGCCAGCAGCTTGCGGGGGGACTCCTACAATGAGCAGTTCTTC.